Shown below are 18 T cell receptor beta chains from a single sample sequenced in a study of T cell clonality in common variable immunodeficiency. The repertoire was sequenced with immunoSEQ multiplex PCR; TCRdb's copy has only in-frame clones and lacks some. The sample contains some 33,000 clones, none of them singletons. Material: peripheral blood mononuclear cells. These receptors all come from a person aged 18 to 69 in good health.

This clone occurred a few times. The CDR3 extends 3 residues past the end of the read, so its final part is completed from the germline J gene. This sequence joins TRBV19 and TRBJ1-4; possibly TRBD1 for D (5 bases). The CDR3 runs to 13 residues. Germline-derived CDR1 and CDR2 are LNHDA and SQIVND (reference sequence). CDR3 protein: CASSPDSYSPLFF. The CDR3 bases that were read are TGTGCCAGTAGTCCCGACAGCTATTCACCA.

In this sample, this clone turned up a few times. The read finishes 3 residues shy of the CDR3 end, and the germline J gene is used to complete it. The rearrangement uses TRBV7-2 and TRBJ2-3; D remains ambiguous. CDR1 and CDR2 (germline): SGHTA, FQGNSA. The CDR3 is 14 residues long. CDR3 DNA, as far as it was read: TGTGCCAGCAGCTTAGCGGCCTACGCGGAGACG. It is translated as CASSLAAYAET. The whole CDR3 protein is CASSLAAYAETQYF.

The sample holds many counts of this clone. The CDR3 end lies 3 residues beyond the end of the read and is filled in from the germline J gene. The J gene is TRBJ2-1, the V gene TRBV7-2, with a tentative D call TRBD1 (5 bases). V was cut by 4 bases and J by 7 bases, with 8 bases left in between. The CDR3 spans 12 residues. Germline assignment: CDR1 SGHTA and CDR2 FQGNSA. The CDR3 loop is CASSSGLNEQFF. Partial CDR3 DNA: TGTGCCAGCAGCTCAGGGTTAAATGAG.

This clone was picked up many times. The CDR3 end lies 3 residues beyond the end of the read and is filled in from the germline J gene. The chain recombines TRBV4-2 with TRBJ2-2, with D perhaps TRBD2 (6 bases). With 1 base removed from V and 4 bases from J, the gap between germline ends came to 19 bases. Germline CDR1 LGHNA, CDR2 YNFKEQ. The CDR3 contains 18 residues. The part of the CDR3 DNA that was read is TGTGCCAGCAGCCAAGGGGGATCACTAGCCCCTTCCACCGGGGAG. Translated, it gives CASSQGGSLAPSTGE. The entire CDR3 reads CASSQGGSLAPSTGELFF.

This clone was detected ten times or more. The read terminates 3 residues before the CDR3 end, so the remaining end is supplied by the germline J gene. The rearrangement uses TRBV5-1 and TRBJ2-5; 12 bases are shared with TRBD1. CDR3 length: 17 residues. The ends lost 5 bases at V and 4 bases at J; junction bases unmatched: 12. Germline CDR1 is SGHRS and CDR2 is YFSETQ. This CDR3 is CASSRKERDRGRETQYF. CDR3 bases read: TGCGCCAGCAGTCGAAAGGAGCGGGACAGGGGGCGAGAGACC. Looking up the rest from reference TRBV5-1 and TRBJ2-5 gives the full variable domain: KAGVTQTPRYLIKTRGQQVTLSCSPISGHRSVSWYQQTPGQGLQFLFEYFSETQRNKGNFPGRFSGRQFSNSRSEMNVSTLELGDSALYLCASSRKERDRGRETQYFGPGTRLLVL.

Ten or more counts support this clone. The read gets to within 3 residues of the CDR3 end, and the germline J gene fills in the rest. The V gene is TRBV3-1 (or the pseudogene TRBV3-2), the J gene TRBJ1-5; D not certain. The CDR3 contains 15 residues. V lost 0 bases, J lost 6 bases, and 12 bases lay in between. Germline values: CDR1 LGHDT, CDR2 YNNKEL (reference sequence). The CDR3 loop is CASSQDLAASQPQHF. CDR3 DNA, as far as it was read: TGTGCCAGCAGCCAAGATTTGGCAGCGAGTCAGCCC.

This clone was observed many times. The read falls 3 residues short of the CDR3 end, and the missing part is taken from the germline J gene. This rearrangement joins TRBV18 to TRBJ2-3; D may correspond to TRBD1 or TRBD2 (5 bases each). CDR1 is KGHSH, CDR2 LQKENI, per germline. This CDR3 has 12 residues. Partial CDR3 DNA: TGTGCCAGCTCACCACCAGGGGAGACG. Encoded protein: CASSPPGET. The entire CDR3 reads CASSPPGETQYF. The entire variable domain, with the rest obtained from reference TRBV18 and TRBJ2-3, is as follows: NAGVMQNPRHLVRRRGQEARLRCSPMKGHSHVYWYRQLPEEGLKFMVYLQKENIIDESGMPKERFSAEFPKEGPSILRIQQVVRGDSAAYFCASSPPGETQYFGPGTRLTVL.

This clone was detected many times. CDR3 DNA, as far as it was read: TGTGCCAGCAGCTTAGGGGTCGGGGACACCGGGGAG. Encoded protein: CASSLGVGDTGE. From start to end, the CDR3 is CASSLGVGDTGELFF. The J gene is TRBJ2-2, the V gene TRBV7-9, with a possible D match to TRBD2 (5 bases). The sequence runs out 3 residues before the end of the CDR3; the remainder is reconstructed from the germline J gene. Germline CDR1 and CDR2: SEHNR and FQNEAQ (reference sequence). This CDR3 is 15 amino acids long. Trimming cost V 1 base and J 3 bases, with 9 bases left between them.

This clone is deemed medium-sized. The read ends 3 residues before the CDR3 terminus; that terminus is restored from the germline J gene. V and J are TRBV30 and TRBJ2-3; TRBD2 might be the D (6 bases). The CDR3 loop spans 12 amino acids. The ends were cut back, 3 bases at V and 6 bases at J, with 10 bases in the middle. The germline V gene has CDR1 GTSNPN and CDR2 SVGIG (reference sequence). CDR3 sequence reads: CAWRQAGDTQYF. The CDR3 DNA, read in part, is TGTGCCTGGAGACAGGCGGGGGATACG. Full variable domain (rest looked up from reference TRBV30 and TRBJ2-3): SQTIHQWPATLVQPVGSPLSLECTVEGTSNPNLYWYRQAAGRGLQLLFYSVGIGQISSEVPQNLSASRPQDRQFILSSKKLLLSDSGFYLCAWRQAGDTQYFGPGTRLTVL.

This clone was detected many times. The read stops 3 residues short of the end of the CDR3; the missing end is completed from the germline J gene. The chain joins TRBV13 to TRBJ2-7, with D possibly TRBD1 on 6 matching bases. Trimming left V 5 bases short and J 2 bases short, with 13 bases between. Germline values: CDR1 PRHDT, CDR2 FYEKMQ (reference sequence). CDR3 length: 14 residues. CDR3 DNA (partial): TGTGCCAGCAGCCCCTCCGGGGACACCTACGAG. Encoded protein: CASSPSGDTYE. The CDR3, in full, reads CASSPSGDTYEQYF.

This clone was observed at least ten times. The CDR3 extends 3 residues past the end of the read, so its final part is completed from the germline J gene. The chain employs TRBV30 and TRBJ1-4; 9 bases are shared with TRBD1. The CDR3 runs 15 residues. Trimming took 7 bases from V and 8 from J; bases not matched to a gene: 14. The germline CDR1 and CDR2 sequences are GTSNPN and SVGIG (reference sequence). The CDR3 loop is CASMGQGQGWEKLFF. Incomplete CDR3 DNA: TGTGCCTCCATGGGACAAGGACAGGGGTGGGAAAAA.

The table lists this clone with many counts. The read falls 3 residues short of the CDR3 end, and the missing part is taken from the germline J gene. The rearrangement joins TRBV20-1 to TRBJ2-3; no reliable D call. V was shortened by 4 bases and J by 2 bases, with 13 bases between the two germline ends. This CDR3 is 14 amino acids long. Germline CDR1 is DFQATT and CDR2 is SNEGSKA (reference sequence). The sequenced part of the CDR3 DNA is TGCAGTGCTATGGCAGGCGCTTACACAGATACG. Protein: CSAMAGAYTDT. The complete CDR3 reads CSAMAGAYTDTQYF.

This clone has ten or more counts. Sequencing ends 3 residues short of the CDR3 end; the germline J gene provides the rest. The rearrangement joins TRBV29-1 to TRBJ1-1; D is ambiguous. Germline CDR1 is SQVTM and CDR2 is ANQGSEA. The CDR3 has 12 residues. The DNA read from the CDR3 is TGCAGCGTTGAGGAGACTGAAAGTGTC. Its protein product is CSVEETESV. The entire CDR3 protein reads CSVEETESVAFF.

There are many counts of this clone. Read coverage stops 3 residues before the CDR3 terminus; the germline J gene supplies the remainder. The chain is built from TRBV5-1 and TRBJ1-2, with unresolved D. Trimming took off 4 bases at V and 3 bases at J, with 16 bases between the two ends. Germline values: CDR1 SGHRS, CDR2 YFSETQ. The CDR3 totals 15 residues. Incomplete CDR3 DNA: TGCGCCAGCAGCGCCGAAGGGTCTGATTACTATGGC. Translation gives CASSAEGSDYYG. In full, the CDR3 reads CASSAEGSDYYGYTF.

The sample holds many counts of this clone. The read ends 3 residues shy of where the CDR3 ends; the end is completed using the germline J gene. The chain uses TRBV12-3 or TRBV12-4 and TRBJ1-2; TRBD1 matches at 10 bases. V was pared by 6 bases and J by 5 bases, with 6 bases of the junction left unmatched. This CDR3 comprises 14 residues. CDR3 DNA, as far as it was read: TGTGCCAGCAGGCAGGGACAGGGGATTTATGGC. It is translated as CASRQGQGIYG. The whole CDR3 protein is CASRQGQGIYGYTF.

This clone was counted at least ten times. The CDR3 goes on 3 residues after the read ends, and that part is filled in from the germline J gene. The rearrangement joins TRBV5-1 to TRBJ1-2; D is perhaps TRBD1 (6 bases). Germline CDR1 is SGHRS and CDR2 is YFSETQ. This CDR3 is 13 amino acids long. The CDR3 is CASSLGDRSGYTF. The CDR3 DNA, read in part, is TGCGCCAGCAGCTTGGGTGACAGGAGCGGC.

This clone was recorded at least ten times. The CDR3 goes on 3 residues after the read ends, and that part is filled in from the germline J gene. The rearrangement links TRBV5-1 to TRBJ2-3, with TRBD2 matching 10 bases. The CDR3 is 17 residues long. From germline, CDR1 is SGHRS and CDR2 YFSETQ. The DNA read from the CDR3 is TGCGCCAGCAGCCTTGGGGGGCTAGCGGGGGACCAAGAGACG. Translated, it gives CASSLGGLAGDQET. The whole CDR3 protein is CASSLGGLAGDQETQYF. Looking up the rest from reference TRBV5-1 and TRBJ2-3 gives the full variable domain: KAGVTQTPRYLIKTRGQQVTLSCSPISGHRSVSWYQQTPGQGLQFLFEYFSETQRNKGNFPGRFSGRQFSNSRSEMNVSTLELGDSALYLCASSLGGLAGDQETQYFGPGTRLTVL.

This clone was observed at least ten times. The CDR3 is CASSQGPAGAQYF. The covered CDR3 bases are TGTGCCAGCAGCCAGGGCCCGGCGGGGGCG. The rearrangement uses TRBV14 and TRBJ2-3; 7 positions agree with TRBD2. The observed sequence ends 3 residues before the CDR3 terminus, with the missing tail filled in from the germline J gene. CDR1 and CDR2 from the germline V gene are SGHDN and FVKESK. This CDR3 has 13 amino acids. The whole variable domain, remainder taken from reference TRBV14 and TRBJ2-3, is EAGVTQFPSHSVIEKGQTVTLRCDPISGHDNLYWYRRVMGKEIKFLLHFVKESKQDESGMPNNRFLAERTGGTYSTLKVQPAELEDSGVYFCASSQGPAGAQYFGPGTRLTVL.